Listed here is a single TCR beta chain. Its cognate antigen is unknown. The ends were cut back, 2 bases at V and 6 bases at J, with 22 bases in the middle. The CDR3 contains 17 residues. CDR1 is MNHEY and CDR2 is SVGEGT in the germline V gene. All patients were treatment-naive before thyroid surgery. The entry originates in a study of metastatic and nonmetastatic thyroid tumors. In the study overall: The study looked at repertoires side by side in blood and in tumor or nodule tissue from malignant and benign thyroid patients. Study results and limitations: As reported, TCR beta diversity in blood and tumor was significantly higher in malignant thyroid tumors than in benign nodules.

TCRdb re-analyzed the PCR reads through MiXCR. The top ten hold under 30% of the sample, which has about 16,000 clones, around 13% seen once. The sequenced sample consisted of blood. The clonotype comes from a female donor with papillary thyroid cancer or a benign thyroid nodule (not recorded which). Some clones in this sample may be carry-over from other donors' samples. The genes are TRBV6-2 or TRBV6-3 and TRBJ1-1; D may be TRBD1 (6 bases). CDR3 DNA: TGTGCCAGCAGTTACGCCCCGGGACACCTCGGATACGCTGAAGCTTTCTTT. Its translation is CASSYAPGHLGYAEAFF.